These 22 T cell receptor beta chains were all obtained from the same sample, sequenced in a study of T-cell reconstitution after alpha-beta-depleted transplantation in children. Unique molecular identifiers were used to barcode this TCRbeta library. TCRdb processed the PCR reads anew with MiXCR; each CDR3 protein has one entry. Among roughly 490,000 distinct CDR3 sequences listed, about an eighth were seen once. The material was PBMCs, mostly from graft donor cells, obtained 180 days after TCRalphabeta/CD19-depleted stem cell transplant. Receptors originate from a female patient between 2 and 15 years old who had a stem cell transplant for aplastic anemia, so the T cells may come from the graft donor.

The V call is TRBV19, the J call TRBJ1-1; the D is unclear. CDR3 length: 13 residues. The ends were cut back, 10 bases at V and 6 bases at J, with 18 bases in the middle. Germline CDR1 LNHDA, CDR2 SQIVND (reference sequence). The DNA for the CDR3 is TGTGCCATCCCGTCACCTCTATGGGCTGAAGCTTTCTTT. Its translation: CAIPSPLWAEAFF.

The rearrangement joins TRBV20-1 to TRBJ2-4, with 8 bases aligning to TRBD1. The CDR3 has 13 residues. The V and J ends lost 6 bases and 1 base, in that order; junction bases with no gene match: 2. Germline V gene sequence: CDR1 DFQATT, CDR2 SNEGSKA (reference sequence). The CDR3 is CSAGDRAKNIQYF. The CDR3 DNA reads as TGCAGTGCCGGGGACAGGGCCAAAAACATTCAGTACTTC.

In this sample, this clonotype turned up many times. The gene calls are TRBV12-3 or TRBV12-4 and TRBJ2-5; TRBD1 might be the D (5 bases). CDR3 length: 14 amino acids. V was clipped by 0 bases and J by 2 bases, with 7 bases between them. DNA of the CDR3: TGTGCCAGCAGTTTAGCTCAGGGACAAGAGACCCAGTACTTC. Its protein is CASSLAQGQETQYF.

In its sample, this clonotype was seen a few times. The CDR3 sequence: CASSFERPTDTQYF. DNA of the CDR3: TGTGCCAGCAGTTTCGAGAGACCCACAGATACGCAGTATTTT. This chain joins TRBV28 and TRBJ2-3; D is ambiguous. Between the trimmed V and J ends, which lost 3 bases and 2 bases, there was a span of 9 bases. Per the germline V gene, CDR1 is MDHEN and CDR2 is SYDVKM. This CDR3 is built from 14 residues. Complete variable domain (other parts from reference TRBV28 and TRBJ2-3): DVKVTQSSRYLVKRTGEKVFLECVQDMDHENMFWYRQDPGLGLRLIYFSYDVKMKEKGDIPEGYSVSREKKERFSLILESASTNQTSMYLCASSFERPTDTQYFGPGTRLTVL.

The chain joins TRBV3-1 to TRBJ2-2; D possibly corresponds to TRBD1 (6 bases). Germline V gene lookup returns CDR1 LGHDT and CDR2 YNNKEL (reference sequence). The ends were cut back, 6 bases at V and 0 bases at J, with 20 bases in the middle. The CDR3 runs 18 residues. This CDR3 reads CASSWTDKGRANTGELFF. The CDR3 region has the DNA TGTGCCAGCAGTTGGACAGACAAGGGTAGGGCGAACACCGGGGAGCTGTTTTTT.

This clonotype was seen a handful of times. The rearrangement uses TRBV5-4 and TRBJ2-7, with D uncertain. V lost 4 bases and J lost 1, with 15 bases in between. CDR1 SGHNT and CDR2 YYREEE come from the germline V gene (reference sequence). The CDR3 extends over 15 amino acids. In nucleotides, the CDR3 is TGTGCCAGCAGCGACTTAAGCGACGGATCCTACGAGCAGTACTTC. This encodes CASSDLSDGSYEQYF.

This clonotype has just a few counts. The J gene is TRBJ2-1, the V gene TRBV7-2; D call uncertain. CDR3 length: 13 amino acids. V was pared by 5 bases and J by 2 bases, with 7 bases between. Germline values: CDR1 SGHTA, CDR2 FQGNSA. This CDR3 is CASSTRTYNEQFF. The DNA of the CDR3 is TGTGCCAGCAGCACCCGGACCTACAATGAGCAGTTCTTC.

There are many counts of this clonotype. For the CDR3, the DNA is TGCAGTGCTAGAGTCATACGGAGGGGCCGGATCGTCACTGAAGCTTTCTTT. This encodes CSARVIRRGRIVTEAFF. The chain joins TRBV20-1 to TRBJ1-1; perhaps TRBD1 as D (5 bases). V gave up 1 base and J gave up 4 bases, with 22 bases separating them. Germline V CDR1 and CDR2: DFQATT, SNEGSKA (reference sequence). CDR3 length: 17 residues.

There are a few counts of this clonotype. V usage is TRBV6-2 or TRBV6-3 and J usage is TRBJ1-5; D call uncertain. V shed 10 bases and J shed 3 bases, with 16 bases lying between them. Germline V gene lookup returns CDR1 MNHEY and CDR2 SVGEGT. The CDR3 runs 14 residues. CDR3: CATRAAGVNQPQHF. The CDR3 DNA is TGTGCCACGCGGGCCGCGGGTGTCAATCAGCCCCAGCATTTT.

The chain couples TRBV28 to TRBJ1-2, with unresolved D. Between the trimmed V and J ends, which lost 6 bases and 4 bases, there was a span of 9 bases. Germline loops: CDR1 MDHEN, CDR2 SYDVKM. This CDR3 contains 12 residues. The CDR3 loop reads CASSRRGYGYTF. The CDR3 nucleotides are TGTGCCAGCAGCCGACGGGGCTATGGCTACACCTTC.

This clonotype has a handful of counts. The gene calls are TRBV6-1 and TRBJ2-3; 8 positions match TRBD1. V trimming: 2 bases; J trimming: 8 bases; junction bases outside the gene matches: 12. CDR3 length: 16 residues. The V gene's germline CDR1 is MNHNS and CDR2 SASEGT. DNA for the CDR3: TGTGCCAGCAGTGAACCTGCAGGGGGCAGGGGGGTTACGCAGTATTTT. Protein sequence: CASSEPAGGRGVTQYF.

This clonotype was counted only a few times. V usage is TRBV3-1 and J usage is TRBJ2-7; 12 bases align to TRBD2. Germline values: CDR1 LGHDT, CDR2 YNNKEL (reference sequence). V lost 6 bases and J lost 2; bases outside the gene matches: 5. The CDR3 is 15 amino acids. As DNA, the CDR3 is TGTGCCAGCAGGGAGAGGACTAGCGGGGCCTACGAGCAGTACTTC. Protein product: CASRERTSGAYEQYF.

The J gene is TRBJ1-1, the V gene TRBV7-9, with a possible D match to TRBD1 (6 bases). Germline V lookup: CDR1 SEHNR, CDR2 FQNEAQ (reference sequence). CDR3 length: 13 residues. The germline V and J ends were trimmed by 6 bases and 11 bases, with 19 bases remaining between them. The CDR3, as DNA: TGTGCCAGCAGGGACCGGGACACCTTGAGGGCTTTCTTT. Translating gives CASRDRDTLRAFF.

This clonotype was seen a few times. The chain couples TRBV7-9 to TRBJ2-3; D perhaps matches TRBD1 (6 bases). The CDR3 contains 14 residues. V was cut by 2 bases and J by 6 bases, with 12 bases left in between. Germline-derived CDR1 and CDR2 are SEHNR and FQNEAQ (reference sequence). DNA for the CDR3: TGTGCCAGCAGCTTAATGCAGGGGCAGGATACGCAGTATTTT. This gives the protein CASSLMQGQDTQYF. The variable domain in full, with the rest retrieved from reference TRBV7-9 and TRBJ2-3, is DTGVSQNPRHKITKRGQNVTFRCDPISEHNRLYWYRQTLGQGPEFLTYFQNEAQLEKSRLLSDRFSAERPKGSFSTLEIQRTEQGDSAMYLCASSLMQGQDTQYFGPGTRLTVL.

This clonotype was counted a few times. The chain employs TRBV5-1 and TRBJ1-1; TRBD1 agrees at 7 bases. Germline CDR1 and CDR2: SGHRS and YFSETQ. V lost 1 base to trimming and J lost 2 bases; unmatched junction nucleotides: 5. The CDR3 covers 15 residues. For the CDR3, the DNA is TGCGCCAGCAGCTTGTTCGGGGACAGTAACACTGAAGCTTTCTTT. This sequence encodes CASSLFGDSNTEAFF.

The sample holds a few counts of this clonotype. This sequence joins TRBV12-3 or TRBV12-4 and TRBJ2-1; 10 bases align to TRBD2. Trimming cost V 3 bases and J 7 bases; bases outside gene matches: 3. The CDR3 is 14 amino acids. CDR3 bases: TGTGCCAGCAGTTTTCTAGCGGGAGTAAATGAGCAGTTCTTC. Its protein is CASSFLAGVNEQFF.

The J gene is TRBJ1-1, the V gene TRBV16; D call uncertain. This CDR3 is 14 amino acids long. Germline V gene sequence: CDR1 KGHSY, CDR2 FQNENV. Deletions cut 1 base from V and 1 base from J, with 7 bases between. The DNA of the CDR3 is TGTGCCAGCAGCCAATTTTGGTCGAACACTGAAGCTTTCTTT. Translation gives CASSQFWSNTEAFF.

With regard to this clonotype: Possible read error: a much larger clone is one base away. The CDR3 coding sequence is TGCTCCAGCAGCTTTCCGCCCGGGACAGGGGCTTTGAACACTGAAGCTTTCTTT. Protein: CSSSFPPGTGALNTEAFF. This sequence joins TRBV5-1 and TRBJ1-1; 10 bases map to TRBD1. This CDR3 contains 18 residues. Germline V gene lookup returns CDR1 SGHRS and CDR2 YFSETQ.

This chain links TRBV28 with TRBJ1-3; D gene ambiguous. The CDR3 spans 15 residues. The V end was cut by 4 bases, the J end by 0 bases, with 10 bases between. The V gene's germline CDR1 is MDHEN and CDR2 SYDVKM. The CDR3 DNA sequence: TGTGCCAGCAGTTCAGGCCCCATCTCTGGAAACACCATATATTTT. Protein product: CASSSGPISGNTIYF.

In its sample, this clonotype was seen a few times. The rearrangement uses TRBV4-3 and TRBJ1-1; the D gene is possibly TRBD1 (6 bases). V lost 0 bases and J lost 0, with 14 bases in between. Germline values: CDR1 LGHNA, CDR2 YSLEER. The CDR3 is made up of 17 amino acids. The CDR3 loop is CASSQDSVTGMNTEAFF. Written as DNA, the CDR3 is TGCGCCAGCAGCCAAGATTCCGTAACAGGGATGAACACTGAAGCTTTCTTT.

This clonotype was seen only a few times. CDR3 sequence: CASSSPPGELFF. The CDR3 region has the DNA TGTGCCAGCAGTTCCCCCCCCGGGGAGCTGTTTTTT. The rearrangement uses TRBV6-2 or TRBV6-3 and TRBJ2-2; D gene ambiguous. Germline CDR1 reads MNHEY; CDR2 reads SVGEGT. The CDR3 runs to 12 residues. Between the trimmed V and J ends, which lost 4 bases and 6 bases, there was a span of 6 bases.

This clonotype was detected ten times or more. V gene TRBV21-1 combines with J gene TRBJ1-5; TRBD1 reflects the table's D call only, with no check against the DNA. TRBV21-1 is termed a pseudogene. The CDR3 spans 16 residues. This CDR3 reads CASSKGGDRTDQPQHF. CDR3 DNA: TGTGCCAGCAGCAAAGGAGGGGACAGGACCGATCAGCCCCAGCATTTT.